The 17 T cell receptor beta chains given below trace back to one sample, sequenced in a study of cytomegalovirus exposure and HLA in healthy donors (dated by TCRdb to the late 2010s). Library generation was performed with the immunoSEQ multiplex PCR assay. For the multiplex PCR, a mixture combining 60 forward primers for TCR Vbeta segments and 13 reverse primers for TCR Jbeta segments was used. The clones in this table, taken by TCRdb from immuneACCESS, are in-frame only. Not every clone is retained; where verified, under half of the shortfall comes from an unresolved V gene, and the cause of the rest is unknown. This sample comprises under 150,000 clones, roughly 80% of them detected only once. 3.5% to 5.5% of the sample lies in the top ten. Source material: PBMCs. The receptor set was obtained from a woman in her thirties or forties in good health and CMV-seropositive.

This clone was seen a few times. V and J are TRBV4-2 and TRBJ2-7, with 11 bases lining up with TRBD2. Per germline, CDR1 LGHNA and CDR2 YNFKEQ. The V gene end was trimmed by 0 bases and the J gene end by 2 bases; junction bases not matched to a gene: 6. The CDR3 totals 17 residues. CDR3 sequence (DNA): TGTGCCAGCAGCCAAGATATCACTAGCGGGAGTCCCTACGAGCAGTACTTC. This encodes CASSQDITSGSPYEQYF.

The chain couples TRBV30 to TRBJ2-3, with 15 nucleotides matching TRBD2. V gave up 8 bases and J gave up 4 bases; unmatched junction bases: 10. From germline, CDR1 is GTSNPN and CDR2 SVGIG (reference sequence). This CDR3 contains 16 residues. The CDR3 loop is CATQPGLAGGPDTQYF. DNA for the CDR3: TGTGCCACACAACCCGGACTAGCGGGAGGGCCAGATACGCAGTATTTT.

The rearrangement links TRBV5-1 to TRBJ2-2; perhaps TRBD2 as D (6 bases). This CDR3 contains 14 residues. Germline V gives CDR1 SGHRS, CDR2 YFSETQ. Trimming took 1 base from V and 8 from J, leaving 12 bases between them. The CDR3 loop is CASSLLAQVGELFF. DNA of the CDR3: TGCGCCAGCAGCTTGCTAGCGCAAGTGGGGGAGCTGTTTTTT.

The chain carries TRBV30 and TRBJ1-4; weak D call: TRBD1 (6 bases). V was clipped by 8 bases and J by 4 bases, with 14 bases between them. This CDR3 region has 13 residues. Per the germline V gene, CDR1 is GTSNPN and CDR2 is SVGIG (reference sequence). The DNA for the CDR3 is TGTGCCAGAAGACAGGCAAATAATGAAAAACTGTTTTTT. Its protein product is CARRQANNEKLFF.

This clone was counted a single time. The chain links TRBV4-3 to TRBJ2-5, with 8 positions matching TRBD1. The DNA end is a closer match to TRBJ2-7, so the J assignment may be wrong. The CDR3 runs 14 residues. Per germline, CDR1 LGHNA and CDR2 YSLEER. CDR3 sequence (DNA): TGCGCCAGCAGCCCCGGGACAGGCCTCTACGAGCAGTACTTC. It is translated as CASSPGTGLYEQYF.

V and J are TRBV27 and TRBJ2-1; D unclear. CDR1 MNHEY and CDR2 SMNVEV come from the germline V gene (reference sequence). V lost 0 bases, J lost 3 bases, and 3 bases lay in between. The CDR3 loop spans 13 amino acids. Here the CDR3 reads CASSLSLYNEQFF. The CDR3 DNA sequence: TGTGCCAGCAGTTTATCACTCTACAATGAGCAGTTCTTC.

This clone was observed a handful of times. CDR3 in amino acids: CASRTGSGGTEAFF. In DNA, the CDR3 is TGCGCCAGCCGTACAGGGTCTGGGGGCACTGAAGCTTTCTTT. V gene TRBV4-3 combines with J gene TRBJ1-1; D is possibly TRBD1 (6 bases). The CDR3 length is 14 residues. The V and J ends lost 8 bases and 4 bases respectively, with 17 bases between them. CDR1 is LGHNA and CDR2 is YSLEER in the germline V gene.

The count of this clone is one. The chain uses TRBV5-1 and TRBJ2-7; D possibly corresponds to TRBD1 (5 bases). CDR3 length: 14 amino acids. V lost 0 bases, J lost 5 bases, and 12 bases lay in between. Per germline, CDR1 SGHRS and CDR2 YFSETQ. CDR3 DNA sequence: TGCGCCAGCAGCTTGGTATGGGGCCCTAACGAGCAGTACTTC. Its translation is CASSLVWGPNEQYF.

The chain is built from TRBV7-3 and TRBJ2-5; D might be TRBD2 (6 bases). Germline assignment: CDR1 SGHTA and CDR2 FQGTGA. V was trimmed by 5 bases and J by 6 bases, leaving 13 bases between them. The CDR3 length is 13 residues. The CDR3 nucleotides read TGTGCCAGCAGCCCCTCTAGCGCGCAGACCCAGTACTTC. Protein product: CASSPSSAQTQYF.

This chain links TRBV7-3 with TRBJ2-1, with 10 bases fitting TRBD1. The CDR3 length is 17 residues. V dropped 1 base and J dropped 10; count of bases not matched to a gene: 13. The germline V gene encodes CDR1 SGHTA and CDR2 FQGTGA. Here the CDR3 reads CASSLRPDRGRYTEQFF. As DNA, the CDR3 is TGTGCCAGCAGCTTAAGGCCGGACAGGGGGAGATATACGGAGCAGTTCTTC.

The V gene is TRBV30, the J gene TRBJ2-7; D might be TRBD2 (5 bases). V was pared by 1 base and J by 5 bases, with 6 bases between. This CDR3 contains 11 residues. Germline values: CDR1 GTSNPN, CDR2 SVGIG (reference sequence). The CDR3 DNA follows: TGTGCCTGGAGTGGGACTGACGAGCAGTACTTC. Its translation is CAWSGTDEQYF.

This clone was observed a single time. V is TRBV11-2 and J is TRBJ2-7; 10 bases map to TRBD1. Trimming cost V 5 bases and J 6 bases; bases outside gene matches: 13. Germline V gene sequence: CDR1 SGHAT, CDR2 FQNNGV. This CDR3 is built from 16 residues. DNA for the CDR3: TGTGCCAGCAGCCCCACACCCGGGACAGGGGCCTTCGAGCAGTACTTC. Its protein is CASSPTPGTGAFEQYF.

CDR3 loop: CASSLAGARDTQYF. As DNA, the CDR3 is TGTGCCAGCAGCTTAGCTGGGGCAAGAGATACGCAGTATTTT. V and J are TRBV7-6 and TRBJ2-3; a weak D match, TRBD1 (5 bases). This CDR3 is 14 amino acids long. Germline V lookup: CDR1 SGHVS, CDR2 FNYEAQ. Trimming pared 0 bases from V and 5 bases from J, leaving 9 bases between.

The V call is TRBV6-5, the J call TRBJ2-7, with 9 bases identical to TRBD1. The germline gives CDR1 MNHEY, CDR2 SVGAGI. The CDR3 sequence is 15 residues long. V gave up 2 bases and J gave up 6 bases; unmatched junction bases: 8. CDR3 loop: CASSYRDREVGEQYF. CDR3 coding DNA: TGTGCCAGCAGTTACCGGGACAGGGAGGTCGGCGAGCAGTACTTC.

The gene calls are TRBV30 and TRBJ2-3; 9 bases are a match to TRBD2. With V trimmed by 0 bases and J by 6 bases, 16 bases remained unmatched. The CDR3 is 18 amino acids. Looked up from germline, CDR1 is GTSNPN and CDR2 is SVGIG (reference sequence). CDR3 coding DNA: TGTGCCTGGAGTGTACTGAGAAGGACTAGCGTGGGCTTGGATACGCAGTATTTT. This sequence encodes CAWSVLRRTSVGLDTQYF.

The CDR3 region is CATRSLLQGQNTEAFF. Here the CDR3 DNA reads TGTGCCACCCGATCCCTATTACAGGGACAGAACACTGAAGCTTTCTTT. The chain uses TRBV6-6 and TRBJ1-1; possible D gene TRBD1, 6 bases. V was shortened by 10 bases and J by 1 base, with 22 bases between the two germline ends. The CDR3 loop spans 16 amino acids. Germline CDR1 is MNHNY and CDR2 is SVGAGI (reference sequence).

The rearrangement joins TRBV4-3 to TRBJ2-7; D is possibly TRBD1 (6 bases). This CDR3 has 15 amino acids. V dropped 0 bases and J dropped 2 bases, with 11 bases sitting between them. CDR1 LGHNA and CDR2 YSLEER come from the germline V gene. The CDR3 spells CASSQDVRGPYEQYF. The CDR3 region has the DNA TGCGCCAGCAGCCAAGATGTCAGGGGACCCTACGAGCAGTACTTC.